Sequencing of this T cell receptor (beta chain) was carried out in a study of T cell responses to AZD1222 COVID-19 vaccine. General study findings and limits: A rise in Spike-specific TCR breadth and depth followed two AZD1222 doses. Nearly half of spike-specific TCRs reportedly target variant regions that are unmutated in the B.1.351 and B.1.1.7 variants. Possibly, clonal diversity was underestimated; donors were largely white British and included more females.

V trimming: 3 bases; J trimming: 6 bases; junction bases outside the gene matches: 7. The CDR3 consists of 15 residues. Germline loops: CDR1 SGDLS, CDR2 YYNGEE. About this clone: Its antigen is undetermined.

Sequenced by immunoSEQ multiplex PCR; TCRdb stores in-frame clones only, minus some. This table has about 88,000 clones, approximately 90% appearing once. The gene calls are TRBV9 and TRBJ2-1; the match to TRBD1 covers 9 bases. Sequencing was performed on peripheral blood, taken 28 days after the second AZD1222 dose. The clonotype comes from an adult who received the AZD1222 COVID-19 vaccine. The CDR3: CASSGRQGGVNEQFF. CDR3 in DNA: TGTGCCAGCAGCGGCAGACAGGGGGGAGTCAATGAGCAGTTCTTC.